This T cell receptor beta chain derives from a study of control samples from healthy donors and cancer patients. The CDR3 contains 16 residues. V gave up 0 bases and J gave up 8 bases; unmatched junction bases: 6. Per the germline V gene, CDR1 is SEHNR and CDR2 is FQNEAQ (reference sequence). Produced via immunoSEQ multiplex PCR; TCRdb's table is partial and in-frame only. The sample lists 130,000 or so clones; roughly nine tenths were seen once. The source is a man aged 50-59 years with head and neck cancer. The source material was PBMCs. The V and J genes are TRBV7-9 and TRBJ1-6; 8 nucleotides align to TRBD1. CDR3 sequence (DNA): TGTGCCAGCAGCTTAGCCCAGACAGGGGCGGATTCACCCCTCCACTTT. Protein product: CASSLAQTGADSPLHF.